These T cell receptor beta chains were read from a single sample in a study of molecular identifiers for immune sequencing clone quantification. MiXCR, applied by TCRdb to the PCR reads, yields one record per CDR3 protein. Among hundreds of thousands of distinct CDR3 sequences listed, about 25% were seen once. What was sequenced was naive CD8+ T cells from blood, with Jurkat cell RNA spiked in. These receptors were collected from a human donor in good health. Some libraries in this study had Jurkat cell RNA spiked in. CDR3s include the opening cysteine and the closing phenylalanine or tryptophan. D genes are given only for firm matches. The listing skips clone size in some rows; elsewhere it reads once, few, many or a size class.

j_call v_call d_call clone_size cdr3_aa cdr3_nt
TRBJ1-2 TRBV9 . . CASTGYGYGYTF TGTGCCAGCACCGGATATGGCTATGGCTACACCTTC
TRBJ2-7 TRBV19 TRBD2 . CASSTYARTSGRYEQYF TGTGCCAGTAGTACATACGCCAGGACTAGCGGGCGATACGAGCAGTACTTC
TRBJ1-1 TRBV3-1 . few CASSQGPEGHYNTEAFF TGTGCCAGCAGCCAAGGGCCCGAGGGGCATTATAACACTGAAGCTTTCTTT
TRBJ1-5 TRBV7-2 TRBD1 many CASTTGTGEFQPQHF TGTGCCAGCACCACCGGGACAGGGGAGTTTCAGCCCCAGCATTTT
TRBJ2-6 TRBV5-1 TRBD1 . CASSSGQAGLLGFSGANVLPF TGCGCCAGCAGCTCCGGACAGGCCGGTCTTCTAGGGTTCTCTGGGGCCAACGTCCTGCCTTTC
TRBJ2-2 TRBV6-2/TRBV6-3 TRBD2 . CASSYPRAGGAGELFF TGTGCCAGCAGTTACCCTCGAGCGGGGGGCGCCGGGGAGCTGTTTTTT
TRBJ2-1 TRBV7-9 . . CASSSQSGPYNEQFF TGTGCCAGCAGTTCCCAGAGCGGACCATACAATGAGCAGTTCTTC
TRBJ2-3 TRBV5-1 . many CASSLATAGSTDTQYF TGCGCCAGCAGCTTGGCCACGGCGGGTTCCACAGATACGCAGTATTTT
TRBJ2-2 TRBV6-1 . many CASSEFGPQTGELFF TGTGCCAGCAGTGAATTTGGGCCGCAGACCGGGGAGCTGTTTTTT
TRBJ2-1 TRBV5-6 TRBD2 few CASSLVRGGLTYNEQFF TGTGCCAGCAGCTTGGTACGGGGGGGCCTGACCTACAATGAGCAGTTCTTC
TRBJ2-7 TRBV12-3/TRBV12-4 . many CASSEGGYSYEQYF TGTGCCAGCAGCGAGGGGGGGTACTCCTACGAGCAGTACTTC
TRBJ1-5 TRBV2 . few CASSEGWNSNQPQHF TGTGCCAGCAGTGAGGGCTGGAATAGCAATCAGCCCCAGCATTTT
TRBJ1-2 TRBV28 TRBD1 . CASSETGFNHGYTF TGTGCCAGCAGTGAGACAGGGTTTAACCATGGCTACACCTTC
TRBJ2-1 TRBV7-9 . . CASSPQEQSDYNEQFF TGTGCCAGCAGCCCCCAGGAACAGTCGGACTACAATGAGCAGTTCTTC
TRBJ2-2 TRBV12-3/TRBV12-4 TRBD2 few CASREREGNTGELFF TGTGCCAGCAGGGAGCGGGAGGGGAACACCGGGGAGCTGTTTTTT
TRBJ2-3 TRBV5-6 . many CASSFPSATDTQYF TGTGCCAGCAGCTTCCCTAGCGCGACAGATACGCAGTATTTT
TRBJ1-1 TRBV27 TRBD1 few CASSRTGQEAFF TGTGCCAGCAGCCGGACAGGGCAAGAAGCTTTCTTT
TRBJ2-1 TRBV5-1 TRBD1 many CASSLDGDSNNEQFF TGCGCCAGCAGCTTGGACGGGGACAGTAACAATGAGCAGTTCTTC
TRBJ1-1 TRBV6-2/TRBV6-3 . . CASSLTDSEAFF TGTGCCAGCAGTTTGACAGATTCTGAAGCTTTCTTT
TRBJ1-2 TRBV20-1 TRBD1 . CSARDDRALGYGYTF TGCAGTGCTAGAGACGACAGGGCCCTAGGCTATGGCTACACCTTC
TRBJ2-7 TRBV7-9 . . CASSFSGTPMGEQHF TGTGCCAGCAGCTTCTCCGGGACACCCATGGGCGAGCAGCACTTC
TRBJ2-7 TRBV13 TRBD2 . CVSSPTSGNYEQYF TGTGTCAGCAGCCCCACTAGCGGGAATTACGAGCAGTACTTC
TRBJ1-2 TRBV27 TRBD1 few CASKETGGLNYGYTF TGTGCGAGCAAAGAGACAGGGGGCCTTAACTATGGCTACACCTTC
TRBJ2-3 TRBV10-2 TRBD2 many CASRGLADTDTQYF TGCGCCAGCAGGGGACTAGCGGACACAGATACGCAGTATTTT
TRBJ2-7 TRBV9 TRBD2 . CASSTSGRSYEQYF TGTGCCAGCAGCACTAGCGGACGGTCCTACGAGCAGTACTTC
TRBJ1-1 TRBV12-3/TRBV12-4 . . CATTPRSGTGPSNEAFF TGTGCCACCACCCCGAGGTCCGGAACGGGGCCCTCAAATGAAGCTTTCTTT
TRBJ2-7 TRBV6-5 TRBD1 once CASSAGTGRNEQYF TGTGCCAGCAGCGCCGGGACAGGGAGAAACGAGCAGTACTTC
TRBJ2-5 TRBV28 . many CASSLPGLTETQYF TGTGCCAGCAGTTTACCGGGGTTAACTGAGACCCAGTACTTC
TRBJ1-4 TRBV7-9 TRBD1 few CASSPTGTGSNEKLFF TGTGCCAGCAGCCCAACCGGGACAGGGAGTAATGAAAAACTGTTTTTT
TRBJ2-1 TRBV27 TRBD1 few CATKGTGGFNEQFF TGTGCCACCAAGGGGACAGGGGGTTTTAATGAGCAGTTCTTC
TRBJ2-5 TRBV7-9 TRBD1 . CASSYSGTGEETQYF TGTGCCAGCAGCTACTCCGGGACAGGAGAAGAGACCCAGTACTTC
TRBJ2-1 TRBV7-9 TRBD2 . CASSPPSGGSYNEQFF TGTGCCAGCAGCCCTCCTAGCGGGGGTTCCTACAATGAGCAGTTCTTC
TRBJ2-7 TRBV27 . once CASSFGGPYAQYF TGTGCCAGCAGTTTCGGAGGACCCTACGCGCAGTACTTC
TRBJ1-1 TRBV9 . many CASSVGDTPYTEAFF TGTGCCAGCAGCGTAGGAGACACCCCTTACACTGAAGCTTTCTTT
TRBJ2-7 TRBV24-1 TRBD2 few CATSPGLAGYEQYF TGTGCCACCAGTCCGGGACTAGCAGGCTACGAGCAGTACTTC
TRBJ2-7 TRBV6-2/TRBV6-3 . . CASSFRDLTYEEYF TGTGCCAGCAGTTTCCGGGACCTTACCTACGAGGAGTACTTC
TRBJ2-1 TRBV18 . . CASSPPGLTLGNEQFF TGTGCCAGCTCACCACCGGGGCTGACTTTGGGGAATGAGCAGTTCTTC
TRBJ2-5 TRBV3-1 . . CASSQWELTGTDNQETQYF TGTGCCAGCAGCCAATGGGAACTGACAGGGACTGACAACCAAGAGACCCAGTACTTC
TRBJ1-4 TRBV4-1 . . CASSQDRSNEKLFF TGCGCCAGCAGCCAAGACCGGTCAAATGAAAAACTGTTTTTT
TRBJ1-2 TRBV7-9 . once CASSSLPFPYGYTF TGTGCCAGCAGCTCCCTCCCGTTCCCCTATGGCTACACCTTC
TRBJ2-7 TRBV4-1 . many CASSQARDGQYEQYF TGCGCCAGCAGCCAAGCCCGGGACGGACAGTACGAGCAGTACTTC
TRBJ2-7 TRBV19 . . CASSTLTGREQSF TGTGCCAGTAGTACCCTTACAGGGCGAGAGCAGTCCTTC
TRBJ2-7 TRBV11-2 . once CASSRIRSHEQYF TGTGCCAGCAGTCGTATCAGGTCCCACGAGCAGTACTTT
TRBJ2-7 TRBV5-1 . . CASSFGGGDYEQYF TGCGCCAGCAGCTTTGGAGGGGGCGACTACGAGCAGTACTTC
TRBJ1-1 TRBV7-6 . many CASSYGEANTEAFF TGTGCCAGCAGTTACGGGGAAGCGAACACTGAAGCTTTCTTT
TRBJ2-4 TRBV28 . . CASSLQRPLAINIQYF TGTGCCAGCAGTTTACAACGACCACTAGCCATTAACATTCAGTACTTC
TRBJ2-5 TRBV28 . once CASSPIQINQEPQYF TGTGCCAGCAGTCCCATACAGATCAACCAAGAGCCCCAGTACTTC
TRBJ2-1 TRBV29-1 . . CSEGIQGYFNEQFF TGCAGCGAGGGAATACAGGGTTACTTCAATGAGCAGTTCTTC
TRBJ1-4 TRBV6-6 . few CASSYVAGRIWEKLFF TGTGCCAGCAGTTACGTCGCGGGCAGGATATGGGAAAAACTGTTTTTT
TRBJ2-1 TRBV2 . few CASSDRGPPGEQFF TGTGCCAGCAGTGACCGGGGCCCGCCCGGTGAGCAGTTCTTC
TRBJ2-7 TRBV7-9 . few CASSSNDDRRTYEQYF TGTGCCAGCAGCTCTAACGACGACAGGCGCACCTACGAGCAGTACTTC
TRBJ2-3 TRBV19 . many CASSSWKGIDTQYF TGTGCCAGTAGTAGTTGGAAGGGGATCGATACGCAGTATTTT
TRBJ2-1 TRBV28 TRBD2 few CASSSWASGNNEQFF TGTGCCAGCAGTTCCTGGGCTAGCGGGAACAATGAGCAGTTCTTC
TRBJ2-3 TRBV14 . . CAGSQDVSGTDTQYF TGTGCCGGCAGCCAAGATGTTAGCGGCACAGATACGCAGTATTTT
TRBJ2-7 TRBV7-9 . . CASSPRDGLTYEQYF TGTGCCAGCAGCCCTCGGGACGGACTGACCTACGAGCAGTACTTC
TRBJ2-2 TRBV20-1 TRBD1 . CSASDQGVTGELFF TGCAGTGCTAGTGATCAGGGGGTAACCGGGGAGCTGTTTTTT
TRBJ1-1 TRBV30 . . CAWSVLGGAEAFF TGTGCCTGGAGTGTACTAGGGGGGGCTGAAGCTTTCTTT